Listed below are T cell receptor beta chains from one sample, sequenced in a study of CD8 T cells in Susac syndrome. TCRdb re-derived calls from the immunoSEQ multiplex PCR reads in MiXCR, one entry per CDR3 protein. The sample has about 400,000 distinct CDR3 sequences, approximately 85% seen once. The specimen sequenced was CD8+ T cells from PBMCs. These TCRs come from a human donor with multiple sclerosis. Each CDR3 is given without its conserved first and last residue. The order of the fields is J gene, V gene, CDR3 protein.

TRBJ2-1 TRBV27 ASSTLAGPYNEQF
TRBJ1-5 TRBV20-1 SATGTGSNQPQH
TRBJ2-7 TRBV18 ASSPPVSSYEQY
TRBJ2-7 TRBV4-1 ASSPDPGTGYYEQY
TRBJ1-2 TRBV4-1 ASSQGGYQPNYGYT
TRBJ1-5 TRBV7-2 ASSYRVDSNQPQH
TRBJ2-7 TRBV2 ASSGTLSSYEQY
TRBJ2-2 TRBV30 AWSVRGGNTGELF
TRBJ2-1 TRBV7-7 ASSYSVAEAYNEQF
TRBJ2-1 TRBV27 ASSFTSGILSNEQF
TRBJ2-6 TRBV5-1 ASSLVPGTGANVLT
TRBJ1-2 TRBV15 ATSSTRNYGYT
TRBJ2-3 TRBV27 ASSLSGADTDTQY
TRBJ2-3 TRBV27 ASSGLVADTQY
TRBJ2-7 TRBV19 ASSFLGGGQY
TRBJ1-2 TRBV19 ASSTNSGTRYT
TRBJ2-7 TRBV6-1 ASSLISGDRAYEQY
TRBJ2-3 TRBV12-3/TRBV12-4 ASSRLASTDTQY
TRBJ2-5 TRBV11-3 ASSLGGVRGVETQY
TRBJ1-1 TRBV29-1 SVGDRPHTEAF
TRBJ2-7 TRBV6-2/TRBV6-3 ASTGDSLEQY
TRBJ1-5 TRBV20-1 SARDWDREVNQPQH
TRBJ2-1 TRBV10-3 AISEPGKRMSSYNEQF
TRBJ2-1 TRBV30 AWSLGGYNEQF
TRBJ2-1 TRBV3-1 ASSQDLAGGYNEQF
TRBJ2-6 TRBV20-1 SARDLEQTHSGANVLT
TRBJ2-1 TRBV29-1 SAERGDRDYNEQF
TRBJ2-7 TRBV12-3/TRBV12-4 ASSLASGGLNSYEQY
TRBJ2-1 TRBV6-1 ASAQPLGMAGHGYNEQF
TRBJ1-2 TRBV29-1 SVIDGDGYT
TRBJ2-7 TRBV20-1 SASPSGGSSYEQY
TRBJ2-3 TRBV24-1 ATSDSQGEIADTQY
TRBJ2-2 TRBV2 ASRPQGGTGELF
TRBJ2-7 TRBV6-1 ASWHRPYEQY
TRBJ2-1 TRBV20-1 RARGRSSYNEQF
TRBJ2-3 TRBV7-8 ASSRLAGEVDTQY
TRBJ1-2 TRBV7-6 ASSLGREEGYT
TRBJ1-2 TRBV27 ASSSWDSPGGYT
TRBJ2-1 TRBV4-1 ASSQLAGSSYNEQF
TRBJ2-7 TRBV6-5 ASSSLSDGYERQY
TRBJ2-1 TRBV6-1 ASSPIGTSGETSYNEQF
TRBJ1-1 TRBV15 ATSRDDNTEAF
TRBJ2-1 TRBV29-1 SVDPTSGPPNEQF
TRBJ2-1 TRBV5-4 ASSFGRGYEQF
TRBJ1-1 TRBV6-5 ASSYSGWGMNTEAF
TRBJ2-7 TRBV14 ASRPGTQYEQY
TRBJ1-2 TRBV28 ASSTSQTTGRGDGYT
TRBJ1-5 TRBV12-5 ASGFSTARDRVPQPQH
TRBJ1-3 TRBV20-1 SAAGDPGSSGNTIY
TRBJ1-3 TRBV19 ASTGGEEGNTIY
TRBJ2-7 TRBV7-9 ASSPLSEQY
TRBJ1-5 TRBV6-1 ASSDAQPQH
TRBJ1-2 TRBV6-1 ASSVRGGYYGYT
TRBJ1-1 TRBV12-3/TRBV12-4 ASSLLLGARAF